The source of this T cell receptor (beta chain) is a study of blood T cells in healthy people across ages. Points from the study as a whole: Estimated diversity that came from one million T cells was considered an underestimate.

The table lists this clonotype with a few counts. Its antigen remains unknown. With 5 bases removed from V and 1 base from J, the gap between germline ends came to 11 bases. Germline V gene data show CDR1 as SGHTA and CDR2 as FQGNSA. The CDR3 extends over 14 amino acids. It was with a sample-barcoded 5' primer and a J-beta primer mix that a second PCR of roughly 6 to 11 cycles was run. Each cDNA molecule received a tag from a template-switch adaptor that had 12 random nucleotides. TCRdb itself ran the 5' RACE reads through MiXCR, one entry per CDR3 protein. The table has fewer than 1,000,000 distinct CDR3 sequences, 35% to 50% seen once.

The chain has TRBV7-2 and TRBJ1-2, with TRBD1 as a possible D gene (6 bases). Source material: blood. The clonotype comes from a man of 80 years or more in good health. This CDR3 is CASSIRGRNYGYTF. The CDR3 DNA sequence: TGTGCCAGCAGCATCAGGGGACGTAACTATGGCTACACCTTC.